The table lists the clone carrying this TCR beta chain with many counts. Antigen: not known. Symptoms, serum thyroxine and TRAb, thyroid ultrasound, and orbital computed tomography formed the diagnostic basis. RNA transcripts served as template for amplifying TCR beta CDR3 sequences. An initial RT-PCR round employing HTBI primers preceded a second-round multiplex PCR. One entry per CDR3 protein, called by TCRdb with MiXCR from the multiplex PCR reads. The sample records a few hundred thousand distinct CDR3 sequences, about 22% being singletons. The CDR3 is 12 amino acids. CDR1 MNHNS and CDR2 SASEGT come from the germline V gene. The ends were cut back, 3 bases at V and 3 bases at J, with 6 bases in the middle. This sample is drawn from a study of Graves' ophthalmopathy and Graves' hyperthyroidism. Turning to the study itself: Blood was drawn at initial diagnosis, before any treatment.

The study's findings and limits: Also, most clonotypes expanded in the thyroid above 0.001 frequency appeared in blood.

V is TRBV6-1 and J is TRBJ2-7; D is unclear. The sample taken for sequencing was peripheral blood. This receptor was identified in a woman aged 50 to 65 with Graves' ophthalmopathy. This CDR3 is CASSESLYEQYF. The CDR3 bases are TGTGCCAGCAGTGAGTCCCTCTACGAGCAGTACTTC.